The sequence of this T cell receptor (beta chain) was determined in a study of blood T cell repertoires in COVID-19. Here immunoSEQ multiplex PCR was the method, and the copy in TCRdb shows in-frame clones only, minus some. The table shows around 290,000 clones, with 88% occurring only once. Per the germline V gene, CDR1 is SGHRS and CDR2 is YFSETQ. V trimming: 5 bases; J trimming: 2 bases; junction bases outside the gene matches: 15. CDR3 length equals 17 residues. The sequencing sample was made of PBMCs or T cells enriched from blood (not recorded which). The rearrangement uses TRBV5-1 and TRBJ2-5, with 7 bases matching TRBD1. The TCR comes from a woman in her 30s who had recovered from COVID-19. The chain's CDR3 is CASREPPQGVGQETQYF. The CDR3 nucleotides are TGCGCCAGCAGAGAACCACCGCAGGGGGTGGGACAAGAGACCCAGTACTTC.